The 17 T cell receptor beta chains below were found in one sample sequenced in a study of blood T cell repertoires in COVID-19 (dated by TCRdb to the early 2020s). The library was obtained by the immunoSEQ multiplex PCR assay. TCRdb took over this immuneACCESS table, retaining in-frame rearrangements with V and J assigned. Such tables are incomplete; in checked studies, under half of the missing clones stem from an unresolved V gene, and the remainder is unexplained. This sample has over 150,000 clones in its table, and around 79% of those were observed once. The leading ten clones occupy under 20% of the sample. Specimen: PBMCs or T cells enriched from blood (not recorded which). These receptors were collected from a woman between 65 and 79 years old in a cohort exposed to, infected with or recovered from COVID-19 (not recorded which).

The J gene is TRBJ2-2, the V gene TRBV5-6; 9 bases fit TRBD2. CDR3 length: 16 residues. Germline lookup yields CDR1 SGHDT and CDR2 YYEEEE. V was clipped by 2 bases and J by 2 bases; unmatched bases: 4. The CDR3 bases are TGTGCCAGCAGCTTTGTAGCGGGAGTAAACACCGGGGAGCTGTTTTTT. It yields the protein CASSFVAGVNTGELFF.

The CDR3 region is CASSPGRDADEQFF. The CDR3 DNA reads as TGTGCCAGCTCACCAGGGAGGGACGCTGATGAGCAGTTCTTC. The chain links TRBV18 to TRBJ2-1; 7 bases align to TRBD2. The CDR3 is 14 residues long. With 2 bases clipped from V and 8 bases from J, the junction kept 6 bases outside the gene matches. The germline CDR1 and CDR2 sequences are KGHSH and LQKENI.

This rearrangement joins TRBV29-1 to TRBJ2-7; D is uncertain. The length of the CDR3 is 14 residues. Trimming shortened V by 2 bases and J by 2 bases, and 13 bases separated the two germline ends. Germline V gene data show CDR1 as SQVTM and CDR2 as ANQGSEA. Here the CDR3 DNA reads TGCAGCGTTGAAAGAGGCAACAATCCCTACGAGCAGTACTTC. It specifies CSVERGNNPYEQYF.

The chain links TRBV19 to TRBJ2-5, with a possible D match to TRBD2 (6 bases). The germline gives CDR1 LNHDA, CDR2 SQIVND (reference sequence). CDR3 size: 16 residues. V was clipped by 3 bases and J by 5 bases, with 19 bases between them. CDR3 region: CASSIPNLAPGETQYF. CDR3 coding DNA: TGTGCCAGTAGTATCCCCAATCTAGCGCCGGGGGAGACCCAGTACTTC.

This clone has a handful of counts. The chain joins TRBV7-9 to TRBJ2-4, with 8 bases lining up with TRBD2. CDR1 and CDR2 from the germline V gene are SEHNR and FQNEAQ (reference sequence). V shed 2 bases and J 0 bases; nucleotides not matched to a gene: 0. The CDR3 spans 15 residues. The CDR3 DNA reads TGTGCCAGCAGCTTACGGGGGGGAGCCAAAAACATTCAGTACTTC. Residues: CASSLRGGAKNIQYF. The full variable domain, with the rest looked up from reference TRBV7-9 and TRBJ2-4, is DTGVSQNPRHKITKRGQNVTFRCDPISEHNRLYWYRQTLGQGPEFLTYFQNEAQLEKSRLLSDRFSAERPKGSFSTLEIQRTEQGDSAMYLCASSLRGGAKNIQYFGAGTRLSVL.

V is TRBV10-3 and J is TRBJ1-5; no clear D. This CDR3 contains 13 residues. Trimming shortened V by 6 bases and J by 4 bases, and 10 bases separated the two germline ends. Per the germline V gene, CDR1 is ENHRY and CDR2 is SYGVKD. This chain's CDR3 is CAIRDGVNQPQHF. CDR3 DNA sequence: TGTGCCATCAGGGACGGGGTTAATCAGCCCCAGCATTTT.

This clone was observed a handful of times. The rearrangement joins TRBV6-2 or TRBV6-3 to TRBJ2-7, with 7 positions matching TRBD2. The CDR3 loop spans 16 amino acids. CDR1 MNHEY and CDR2 SVGEGT come from the germline V gene. With V trimmed by 3 bases and J by 0 bases, 8 bases remained unmatched. CDR3 nucleotide sequence: TGTGCCAGCAGTTATAATTCTGCGGGAGCCTCCTACGAGCAGTACTTC. Amino acid sequence: CASSYNSAGASYEQYF.

This clone was recorded once. This chain links TRBV28 with TRBJ2-7; D possibly corresponds to TRBD2 (5 bases). CDR1 and CDR2 from the germline V gene are MDHEN and SYDVKM. The CDR3 is made up of 15 amino acids. Trimming cost V 5 bases and J 2 bases, with 16 bases left between them. The CDR3 sequence is CASSTDLLGTYEQYF. The CDR3 bases are TGTGCCAGCAGTACGGACTTACTAGGAACCTACGAGCAGTACTTC.

The rearrangement joins TRBV28 to TRBJ1-5; D possibly corresponds to TRBD1 (5 bases). V lost 3 bases and J lost 2, with 11 bases in between. CDR1 and CDR2 (germline): MDHEN, SYDVKM. This CDR3 has 15 amino acids. The CDR3 is CASSFSEGGNQPQHF. The CDR3 coding sequence is TGTGCCAGCAGTTTCTCCGAAGGGGGCAATCAGCCCCAGCATTTT.

About this clone: The germline gene is not matched at one end of the junction; a read error may be the cause. The J gene is TRBJ1-1, the V gene TRBV12-3 or TRBV12-4; D might be TRBD1 (5 bases). The CDR3 loop spans 11 amino acids. The DNA of the CDR3 is TGTGCCAGCAGTTTAGAAGGGGCAGGATCATTT. It is translated as CASSLEGAGSF.

The chain links TRBV28 to TRBJ1-2, with D possibly being TRBD1 (6 bases). This CDR3 comprises 14 residues. V lost 3 bases, J lost 4 bases, and 12 bases lay in between. Germline V gene sequence: CDR1 MDHEN, CDR2 SYDVKM. CDR3 in amino acids: CASSFGRGIYGYTF. In DNA form, the CDR3 reads TGTGCCAGCAGTTTCGGCAGGGGCATCTATGGCTACACCTTC.

The V and J genes are TRBV5-8 and TRBJ1-2, with 7 bases lining up with TRBD1. Germline CDR1 is SGHTS and CDR2 is YDEGEE. CDR3 length: 13 amino acids. Trimming removed 4 bases from V and 4 bases from J; junction bases left unmatched: 4. CDR3: CASSRGQLYGYTF. CDR3 nucleotides: TGTGCCAGCAGCCGGGGACAGCTCTATGGCTACACCTTC. Supplemented by reference TRBV5-8 and TRBJ1-2, the full variable domain reads EAGVTQSPTHLIKTRGQQATLRCSPISGHTSVYWYQQALGLGLQFLLWYDEGEERNRGNFPPRFSGRQFPNYSSELNVNALELEDSALYLCASSRGQLYGYTFGSGTRLTVV.

This chain links TRBV3-1 (or the pseudogene TRBV3-2) with TRBJ2-1; TRBD2 aligns across 8 bases. The CDR3 consists of 13 residues. Germline trimming cut 0 bases from V and 14 bases from J; bases unmatched to any gene: 6. Per the germline V gene, CDR1 is LGHDT and CDR2 is YNNKEL (reference sequence). CDR3 sequence (DNA): TGTGCCAGCAGCCAAGATCCAGCGCGGGAGGAGTTCTTC. As protein: CASSQDPAREEFF.

This clone came up a few times. The chain is built from TRBV5-6 and TRBJ2-7; 8 bases align to TRBD1. V was pared by 3 bases and J by 5 bases, with 7 bases of the junction left unmatched. Looked up from germline, CDR1 is SGHDT and CDR2 is YYEEEE. The CDR3 totals 14 residues. The DNA of the CDR3 is TGTGCCAGCAGCTCGTGGGACAGGCAACACGAGCAGTACTTC. Its protein product is CASSSWDRQHEQYF.

This rearrangement joins TRBV19 to TRBJ2-7; 10 positions agree with TRBD1. The CDR3 length is 15 residues. CDR1 LNHDA and CDR2 SQIVND come from the germline V gene (reference sequence). The V segment lost 5 bases and the J segment 3 bases; nucleotides outside the gene matches: 7. CDR3 protein: CASSVTTGGIYEQYF. CDR3 sequence (DNA): TGTGCCAGTAGTGTAACGACAGGGGGCATCTACGAGCAGTACTTC.

This rearrangement joins TRBV19 to TRBJ2-7; D uncertain. Germline loops: CDR1 LNHDA, CDR2 SQIVND (reference sequence). Trimming pared 4 bases from V and 3 bases from J, leaving 7 bases between. The CDR3 runs 12 residues. This chain's CDR3 is CASSTYHYEQYF. In DNA form, the CDR3 reads TGTGCCAGTAGTACCTACCACTACGAGCAGTACTTC.

This clone was observed a handful of times. The chain joins TRBV5-1 to TRBJ2-7, with a tentative D call TRBD2 (6 bases). V lost 5 bases, J lost 1 base, and 7 bases lay in between. The CDR3 loop spans 12 amino acids. Germline CDR1 reads SGHRS; CDR2 reads YFSETQ. In nucleotides, the CDR3 is TGCGCCAGCAGGCGGGAATCCTACGAGCAGTACTTC. Translation gives CASRRESYEQYF.